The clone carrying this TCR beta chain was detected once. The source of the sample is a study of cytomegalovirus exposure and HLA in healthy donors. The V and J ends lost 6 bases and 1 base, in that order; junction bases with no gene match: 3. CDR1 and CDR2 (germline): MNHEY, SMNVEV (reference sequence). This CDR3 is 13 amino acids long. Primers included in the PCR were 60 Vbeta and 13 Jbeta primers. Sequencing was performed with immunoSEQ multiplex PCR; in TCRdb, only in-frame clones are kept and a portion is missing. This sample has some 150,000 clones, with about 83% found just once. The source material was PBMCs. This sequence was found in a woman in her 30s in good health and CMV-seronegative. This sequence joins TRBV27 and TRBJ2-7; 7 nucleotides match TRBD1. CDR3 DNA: TGTGCCAGCAGCTCGACAGGGTCCTACGAGCAGTACTTC. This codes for CASSSTGSYEQYF.